These 23 T cell receptor beta chains originate from one sample sequenced in a study of cytomegalovirus exposure and HLA in healthy donors (TCRdb year 2017). Libraries were built with the immunoSEQ multiplex PCR assay. A mixture of 60 forward primers for TCR Vbeta segments and 13 reverse primers for TCR Jbeta segments was used in the multiplex PCR. Imported from immuneACCESS, the table was reduced by TCRdb to in-frame sequences with V and J called. These copies leave out some clones; in studies compared against another copy, an unresolved V gene accounts for under half, and the cause of the remainder is not known. Present in this sample are roughly 90,000 clones, approximately 84% of which were seen just once. The top ten hold around 2.3% of the sample. The sample comprised PBMCs. The receptor source for this set is a man between 18 and 29 years old in good health and CMV-seronegative.

In this sample, this clone turned up once. The chain carries TRBV28 and TRBJ2-1; 9 bases match TRBD2. V was pared by 6 bases and J by 3 bases, with 6 bases of the junction left unmatched. There are 15 residues in the CDR3. Germline V lookup: CDR1 MDHEN, CDR2 SYDVKM. CDR3 loop: CASSSPSGDYNEQFF. The CDR3 coding sequence is TGTGCCAGCAGCAGTCCTAGCGGGGACTACAATGAGCAGTTCTTC.

The V gene is TRBV5-1, the J gene TRBJ1-5; 9 nucleotides match TRBD1. V dropped 3 bases and J dropped 3; count of bases not matched to a gene: 7. The CDR3 sequence is 16 residues long. Germline V gene sequence: CDR1 SGHRS, CDR2 YFSETQ. The CDR3 DNA reads as TGCGCCAGCAGCTCCAGAACAGGGGGCCCCAATCAGCCCCAGCATTTT. Translated: CASSSRTGGPNQPQHF.

In this sample, this clone turned up a few times. The chain employs TRBV7-8 and TRBJ1-1; TRBD1 aligns across 12 bases. Germline V gene sequence: CDR1 SGHVS, CDR2 FQNEAQ. The CDR3 is made up of 14 amino acids. After removal of 5 bases from V and 5 bases from J, the junction contained 3 bases not matched to a gene. This CDR3 reads CASSTGQGATEAFF. The CDR3 DNA reads as TGTGCCAGCAGCACGGGACAGGGGGCGACTGAAGCTTTCTTT. The variable domain in full, with the rest retrieved from reference TRBV7-8 and TRBJ1-1, is GAGVSQSPRYKVAKRGQDVALRCDPISGHVSLFWYQQALGQGPEFLTYFQNEAQLDKSGLPSDRFFAERPEGSVSTLKIQRTQQEDSAVYLCASSTGQGATEAFFGQGTRLTVV.

This clone has a handful of counts. The rearrangement uses TRBV4-1 and TRBJ1-2; 9 bases line up with TRBD1. The J segment lost 4 bases and the V segment lost 3 bases, leaving 15 bases of the junction unmatched. Germline CDR1 and CDR2: MGHRA and YSYEKL. This CDR3 comprises 18 residues. The CDR3 here is CASSQEYRGRKSFYGYTF. The CDR3 region has the DNA TGCGCCAGCAGCCAGGAATACAGGGGGCGTAAAAGTTTCTATGGCTACACCTTC.

CDR3 sequence (DNA): TGTGCCAGCAGTCCCGGGGGATCCTACGAGCAGTACTTC. Protein sequence: CASSPGGSYEQYF. The genes are TRBV27 and TRBJ2-7, with a tentative D call TRBD2 (6 bases). Germline CDR1 is MNHEY and CDR2 is SMNVEV (reference sequence). There are 13 residues in the CDR3. V gave up 5 bases and J gave up 1 base, with 9 bases separating them.

The chain joins TRBV9 to TRBJ2-1; 10 bases map to TRBD1. This CDR3 spans 16 amino acids. After removal of 4 bases from V and 7 bases from J, the junction contained 11 bases not matched to a gene. CDR1 and CDR2 from the germline V gene are SGDLS and YYNGEE. CDR3 DNA: TGTGCCAGCAGCACGCCCCGGACAGGGGGGACGAATGAGCAGTTCTTC. Amino acid sequence: CASSTPRTGGTNEQFF.

The chain combines TRBV6-1 with TRBJ2-2, with D uncertain. V was cut by 7 bases and J by 0 bases, with 9 bases left in between. There are 14 residues in the CDR3. Germline V gives CDR1 MNHNS, CDR2 SASEGT. This CDR3 reads CASKLGSNTGELFF. DNA for the CDR3: TGTGCCAGCAAGTTGGGCTCGAACACCGGGGAGCTGTTTTTT.

V usage is TRBV30 and J usage is TRBJ2-7, with no clear D. This CDR3 has 12 residues. Between the trimmed V and J ends, which lost 3 bases and 3 bases, there was a span of 9 bases. The V gene's germline CDR1 is GTSNPN and CDR2 SVGIG (reference sequence). CDR3 sequence (DNA): TGTGCCTGGAGAATAGGCGGCTACGAGCAGTACTTC. Protein product: CAWRIGGYEQYF. Based on the CDR3 plus reference TRBV30 and TRBJ2-7, the full variable domain is SQTIHQWPATLVQPVGSPLSLECTVEGTSNPNLYWYRQAAGRGLQLLFYSVGIGQISSEVPQNLSASRPQDRQFILSSKKLLLSDSGFYLCAWRIGGYEQYFGPGTRLTVT.

CDR3: CASSFAPGTGRTGANVLTF. The CDR3 nucleotides read TGTGCCAGCAGCTTTGCCCCCGGGACAGGGAGAACTGGGGCCAACGTCCTGACTTTC. The chain links TRBV7-9 to TRBJ2-6; 9 nucleotides align to TRBD1. This CDR3 has 19 amino acids. V gave up 3 bases and J gave up 2 bases; unmatched junction bases: 11. The germline CDR1 and CDR2 sequences are SEHNR and FQNEAQ (reference sequence).

The chain uses TRBV28 and TRBJ1-6, with a tentative D call TRBD1 (6 bases). Trimming removed 6 bases at V and 7 bases at J, with 16 bases between. Germline CDR1 and CDR2: MDHEN and SYDVKM. The CDR3 has 15 amino acids. This CDR3 reads CASRDPGQGNSPLHF. The CDR3 DNA reads TGTGCCAGCAGGGATCCGGGACAAGGGAATTCACCCCTCCACTTT.

The chain employs TRBV9 and TRBJ2-6; 8 bases are shared with TRBD2. CDR1 is SGDLS and CDR2 is YYNGEE in the germline V gene. This CDR3 region has 19 residues. V lost 3 bases and J lost 1; bases outside the gene matches: 12. CDR3 DNA sequence: TGTGCCAGCAGCGCCCAATACGGGGGGGCGGGGTCTGGGGCCAACGTCCTGACTTTC. Amino acids: CASSAQYGGAGSGANVLTF.

The chain links TRBV4-3 to TRBJ2-5, with TRBD2 as a possible D gene (7 bases). The length of the CDR3 is 15 residues. The V end lost 0 bases, the J end lost 3 bases, and 11 bases lay between the germline ends. Germline V gene lookup returns CDR1 LGHNA and CDR2 YSLEER. This chain's CDR3 is CASSQDWGGKETQYF. The DNA for the CDR3 is TGCGCCAGCAGCCAAGACTGGGGGGGCAAAGAGACCCAGTACTTC.

The chain links TRBV18 to TRBJ1-2; weak D call: TRBD1 (5 bases). This CDR3 contains 15 residues. V was pared by 2 bases and J by 8 bases, with 18 bases between. Germline lookup yields CDR1 KGHSH and CDR2 LQKENI. CDR3 bases: TGTGCCAGCTCACCAGGGGCACAAAACTATAACGGCTACACCTTC. Translated: CASSPGAQNYNGYTF.

This chain connects TRBV5-1 to TRBJ2-1, with D perhaps matching TRBD1 (6 bases). The V end was cut by 5 bases, the J end by 1 base, with 19 bases between. CDR1 SGHRS and CDR2 YFSETQ come from the germline V gene. This CDR3 region has 17 residues. As DNA, the CDR3 is TGCGCCAGCAGAAGAGACAGGACTTCCGGTTCCTACAATGAGCAGTTCTTC. Translated, it gives CASRRDRTSGSYNEQFF. Supplemented by reference TRBV5-1 and TRBJ2-1, the full variable domain reads KAGVTQTPRYLIKTRGQQVTLSCSPISGHRSVSWYQQTPGQGLQFLFEYFSETQRNKGNFPGRFSGRQFSNSRSEMNVSTLELGDSALYLCASRRDRTSGSYNEQFFGPGTRLTVL.

The chain links TRBV5-1 to TRBJ1-2; 7 bases align to TRBD1. CDR3 length: 15 residues. V was pared by 4 bases and J by 4 bases, with 10 bases of the junction left unmatched. Germline CDR1 is SGHRS and CDR2 is YFSETQ. In nucleotides, the CDR3 is TGCGCCAGCAGCGATTCACTGGGACAGCCCTATGGCTACACCTTC. Translated, it gives CASSDSLGQPYGYTF.

This chain connects TRBV28 to TRBJ1-1, with 7 bases fitting TRBD1. This CDR3 is 15 amino acids long. CDR1 and CDR2 (germline): MDHEN, SYDVKM. The J segment lost 0 bases and the V segment lost 6 bases, leaving 7 bases of the junction unmatched. The CDR3 region is CASSRTGGVNTEAFF. The CDR3 coding sequence is TGTGCCAGCAGCAGGACAGGCGGCGTGAACACTGAAGCTTTCTTT.

The J gene is TRBJ2-2, the V gene TRBV19, with 10 bases fitting TRBD1. The CDR3 contains 15 residues. Germline CDR1 reads LNHDA; CDR2 reads SQIVND (reference sequence). Germline trimming cut 7 bases from V and 6 bases from J; bases unmatched to any gene: 8. This chain's CDR3 is CASTPGQGPAGELFF. CDR3 sequence (DNA): TGTGCCAGTACTCCGGGACAGGGGCCCGCCGGGGAGCTGTTTTTT.

The chain is built from TRBV4-1 and TRBJ1-3; 7 nucleotides match TRBD1. CDR1 is MGHRA, CDR2 YSYEKL, per germline. V was clipped by 3 bases and J by 0 bases; unmatched bases: 2. This CDR3 spans 15 amino acids. CDR3 bases: TGCGCCAGCAGCCAGACAGGGTACTCTGGAAACACCATATATTTT. Translated, it gives CASSQTGYSGNTIYF.

This chain links TRBV5-6 with TRBJ2-3, with 8 bases fitting TRBD2. Unmatched junction bases numbered 17, after V lost 3 bases and J lost 8 bases. From germline, CDR1 is SGHDT and CDR2 YYEEEE. The CDR3 sequence is 17 residues long. The CDR3 sequence: CASSSTGTSLPQPTQYF. The DNA for the CDR3 is TGTGCCAGCAGCTCAACCGGGACTAGTCTCCCCCAGCCTACGCAGTATTTT. The full variable domain, completed using reference TRBV5-6 and TRBJ2-3, is DAGVTQSPTHLIKTRGQQVTLRCSPKSGHDTVSWYQQALGQGPQFIFQYYEEEERQRGNFPDRFSGHQFPNYSSELNVNALLLGDSALYLCASSSTGTSLPQPTQYFGPGTRLTVL.

This chain joins TRBV5-1 and TRBJ2-1; 8 bases line up with TRBD2. Germline V gene data show CDR1 as SGHRS and CDR2 as YFSETQ. This CDR3 is built from 15 residues. The V and J ends lost 4 bases and 10 bases, in that order; junction bases with no gene match: 13. CDR3 sequence: CASSPGGREELEQFF. CDR3 DNA: TGCGCCAGCAGCCCCGGCGGGCGGGAGGAATTGGAGCAGTTCTTC.

The rearrangement links TRBV5-6 to TRBJ2-3, with 11 bases aligning to TRBD2. Trimming took 0 bases from V and 5 from J; bases not matched to a gene: 5. This CDR3 has 16 amino acids. The V gene's germline CDR1 is SGHDT and CDR2 YYEEEE. The CDR3 bases are TGTGCCAGCAGCTTGGTGGCTAGCGGGAGGTTAGATACGCAGTATTTT. This gives the protein CASSLVASGRLDTQYF.

Concerning this clone itself: Relative to the germline gene, one junction end is altered; a read error may explain this. The rearrangement uses TRBV2 and TRBJ2-2; D is possibly TRBD1 (6 bases). Germline CDR1 is SNHLY and CDR2 is FYNNEI. The CDR3 length is 13 residues. CDR3 DNA sequence: TGCGCCGCCCTTACAGGGTTCGCCGGGGAGCTGTTTTTT. It is translated as CAALTGFAGELFF.

The V gene is TRBV6-5, the J gene TRBJ2-7, with D possibly TRBD2 on 5 matching bases. The CDR3 runs 16 residues. Trimming pared 4 bases from V and 3 bases from J, leaving 19 bases between. Germline V gene data show CDR1 as MNHEY and CDR2 as SVGAGI. In DNA form, the CDR3 reads TGTGCCAGCAGTTCCCCCGGGTCAACTAGTCACTACGAGCAGTACTTC. Encoded protein: CASSSPGSTSHYEQYF.